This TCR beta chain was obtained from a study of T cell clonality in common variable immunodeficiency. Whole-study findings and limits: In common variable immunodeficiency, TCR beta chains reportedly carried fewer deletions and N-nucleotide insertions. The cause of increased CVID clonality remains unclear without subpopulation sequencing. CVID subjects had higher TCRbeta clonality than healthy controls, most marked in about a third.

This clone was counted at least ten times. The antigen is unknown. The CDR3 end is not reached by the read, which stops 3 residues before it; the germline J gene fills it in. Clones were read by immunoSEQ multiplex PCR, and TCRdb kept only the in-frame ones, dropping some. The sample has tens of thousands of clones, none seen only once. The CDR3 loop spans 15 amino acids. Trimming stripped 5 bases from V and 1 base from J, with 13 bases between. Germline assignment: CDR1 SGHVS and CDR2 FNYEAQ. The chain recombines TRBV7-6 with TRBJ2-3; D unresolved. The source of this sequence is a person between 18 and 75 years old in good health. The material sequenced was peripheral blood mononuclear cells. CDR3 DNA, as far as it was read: TGTGCCAGCAGCACGACTGCTCCTGGCACAGATACG. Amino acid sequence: CASSTTAPGTDT. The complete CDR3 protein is CASSTTAPGTDTQYF.